This T cell receptor (beta chain) was sequenced in a study of shared clonotypes between healthy human individuals. Study-level points and caveats: Generally, estimated richness proved larger in naive subsets than it did in memory subsets.

Germline V gene sequence: CDR1 SGHNT, CDR2 YYREEE (reference sequence). Between the trimmed V and J ends, which lost 4 bases and 7 bases, there was a span of 11 bases. The CDR3 length is 13 residues. On this clone: Its antigen is currently unknown.

The deep-level immunoSEQ assay was used. The assay was immunoSEQ multiplex PCR, and TCRdb's table has in-frame clones only and misses some. The profile shows a few million clones, approximately 92% of them singletons. The sample taken for sequencing was naive CD4+ T cells sorted from blood. Subset described: CD45RA+ positively selected. This clonotype was obtained from a man between 18 and 35 years old in good health. V gene TRBV5-4 combines with J gene TRBJ2-2; D not resolved. CDR3 sequence: CASSRRALGELFF. In DNA, the CDR3 is TGTGCCAGCAGCCGCCGGGCTCTCGGGGAGCTGTTTTTT. The full variable domain, completed using reference TRBV5-4 and TRBJ2-2, is ETGVTQSPTHLIKTRGQQVTLRCSSQSGHNTVSWYQQALGQGPQFIFQYYREEENGRGNFPPRFSGLQFPNYSSELNVNALELDDSALYLCASSRRALGELFFGEGSRLTVL.